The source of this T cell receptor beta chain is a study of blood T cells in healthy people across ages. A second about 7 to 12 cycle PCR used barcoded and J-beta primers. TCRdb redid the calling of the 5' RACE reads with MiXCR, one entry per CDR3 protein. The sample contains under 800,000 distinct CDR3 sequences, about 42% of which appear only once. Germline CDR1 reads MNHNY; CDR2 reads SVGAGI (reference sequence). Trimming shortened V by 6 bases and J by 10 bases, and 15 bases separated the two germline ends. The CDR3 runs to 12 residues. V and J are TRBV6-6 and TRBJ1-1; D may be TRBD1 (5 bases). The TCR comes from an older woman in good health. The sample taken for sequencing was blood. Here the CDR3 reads CASRRPQALAFF. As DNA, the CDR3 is TGTGCCAGCAGACGGCCACAGGCGTTAGCTTTCTTT.